This entry lists 27 T cell receptor beta chains sequenced from one sample in a study of blood T cell repertoires in COVID-19. The table came from immunoSEQ multiplex PCR; TCRdb's copy has only in-frame clones and leaves some out. The sample includes about 140,000 clones, almost 80% of them seen just once. Sequenced sample: PBMCs or T cells enriched from blood (not recorded which). The receptors come from a woman between 50 and 59 years old who had recovered from COVID-19.

This clone was seen ten or more times. The V and J genes are TRBV19 and TRBJ2-1; TRBD2 matches at 7 bases. CDR3 length equals 19 residues. Trimming cost V 5 bases and J 0 bases; bases outside gene matches: 16. Germline V gene lookup returns CDR1 LNHDA and CDR2 SQIVND (reference sequence). CDR3 DNA: TGTGCCAGTAGTGTTGCTAGCGGTTTAAGATTCGGCTCCTACAATGAGCAGTTCTTC. This codes for CASSVASGLRFGSYNEQFF. The full variable domain, rest sourced from reference TRBV19 and TRBJ2-1, is DGGITQSPKYLFRKEGQNVTLSCEQNLNHDAMYWYRQDPGQGLRLIYYSQIVNDFQKGDIAEGYSVSREKKESFPLTVTSAQKNPTAFYLCASSVASGLRFGSYNEQFFGPGTRLTVL.

The chain is built from TRBV29-1 and TRBJ2-7; 7 bases are a match to TRBD2. The V segment lost 0 bases and the J segment 4 bases; nucleotides outside the gene matches: 3. Germline CDR1 and CDR2: SQVTM and ANQGSEA. The CDR3 is 13 amino acids. The CDR3 DNA is TGCAGCGTTGAAGAAATGGGGGGGTACGAGCAGTACTTC. It translates to CSVEEMGGYEQYF.

The chain's CDR3 is CSAFQGSGANVLTF. CDR3 bases: TGCAGCGCCTTCCAGGGGTCCGGGGCCAACGTCCTGACTTTC. The chain employs TRBV29-1 and TRBJ2-6, with a possible D match to TRBD1 (6 bases). Germline V gene lookup returns CDR1 SQVTM and CDR2 ANQGSEA. The V end lost 7 bases, the J end lost 4 bases, and 14 bases lay between the germline ends. The CDR3 consists of 14 residues.

The chain links TRBV9 to TRBJ2-3; D possibly corresponds to TRBD2 (6 bases). The length of the CDR3 is 16 residues. Germline V gives CDR1 SGDLS, CDR2 YYNGEE. With 0 bases removed from V and 2 bases from J, the gap between germline ends came to 13 bases. DNA of the CDR3: TGTGCCAGCAGCGTAGATGGAGGGGCGATCACAGATACGCAGTATTTT. It yields the protein CASSVDGGAITDTQYF.

This clone came up a few times. The gene calls are TRBV28 and TRBJ2-1, with 7 bases lining up with TRBD2. Germline CDR1 reads MDHEN; CDR2 reads SYDVKM. This CDR3 has 12 residues. Trimming at V came to 6 bases and at J to 9 bases, leaving 5 bases not matched to a gene. CDR3 sequence (DNA): TGTGCCAGCAGGTTAGCGGGCGGTGAGCAGTTCTTC. It yields the protein CASRLAGGEQFF.

The J gene is TRBJ1-4, the V gene TRBV7-9; the D gene is possibly TRBD1 (6 bases). The length of the CDR3 is 16 residues. V lost 4 bases, J lost 1 base, and 13 bases lay in between. Germline assignment: CDR1 SEHNR and CDR2 FQNEAQ (reference sequence). The CDR3 DNA follows: TGTGCCAGCAGCTCAATACCGGGACAAACTAATGAAAAACTGTTTTTT. This translates into CASSSIPGQTNEKLFF.

The chain couples TRBV5-1 to TRBJ1-2; TRBD1 matches at 11 bases. The CDR3 is 16 amino acids. Germline V gene sequence: CDR1 SGHRS, CDR2 YFSETQ. The V gene end was trimmed by 3 bases and the J gene end by 4 bases; junction bases not matched to a gene: 8. The CDR3 DNA follows: TGCGCCAGCAGCTACTCCAGGGACAGGGGGGTCTATGGCTACACCTTC. It is translated as CASSYSRDRGVYGYTF.

This clone appeared a few times. The genes are TRBV29-1 and TRBJ1-4; D is uncertain. The V gene's germline CDR1 is SQVTM and CDR2 ANQGSEA. CDR3 length: 13 residues. The V end was cut by 7 bases, the J end by 8 bases, with 17 bases between. The CDR3 nucleotides read TGCAGCGCCGGCTATGGGGAGGGAGAAAAACTGTTTTTT. Its translation is CSAGYGEGEKLFF.

The chain joins TRBV2 to TRBJ2-1; 8 nucleotides line up with TRBD2. The germline V gene has CDR1 SNHLY and CDR2 FYNNEI. There are 14 residues in the CDR3. The V segment lost 7 bases and the J segment 4 bases; nucleotides outside the gene matches: 6. CDR3 nucleotides: TGTGCCAGCACAGCGGGAGAAGGGTACAATGAGCAGTTCTTC. Its translation: CASTAGEGYNEQFF.

The chain is built from TRBV10-3 and TRBJ2-1, with D perhaps matching TRBD2 (6 bases). This CDR3 comprises 16 residues. CDR1 and CDR2 from the germline V gene are ENHRY and SYGVKD. V shed 2 bases and J shed 7 bases, with 18 bases lying between them. The CDR3 is CAISEGQRRESNEQFF. The CDR3 DNA sequence: TGTGCCATCAGTGAGGGTCAGCGGAGGGAGTCGAATGAGCAGTTCTTC.

V and J are TRBV2 and TRBJ1-2; perhaps TRBD1 as D (5 bases). In germline, CDR1 is SNHLY, CDR2 FYNNEI. CDR3 length: 15 residues. V was cut by 1 base and J by 0 bases, with 9 bases left in between. The CDR3 reads CASSEGQITNYGYTF. The CDR3 DNA is TGTGCCAGCAGTGAAGGACAGATTACTAACTATGGCTACACCTTC.

This clone was picked up one time. The rearrangement uses TRBV14 and TRBJ1-1; 9 bases agree with TRBD1. The CDR3 contains 18 residues. Germline V gene lookup returns CDR1 SGHDN and CDR2 FVKESK. Germline trimming cut 0 bases from V and 0 bases from J; bases unmatched to any gene: 8. CDR3 coding DNA: TGTGCCAGCAGCCAAGAGCTTCCAGGGACAGGGATGAACACTGAAGCTTTCTTT. Translating it yields CASSQELPGTGMNTEAFF.

The gene calls are TRBV5-1 and TRBJ2-3; possible D gene TRBD2, 5 bases. The CDR3 runs to 14 residues. Germline loops: CDR1 SGHRS, CDR2 YFSETQ. V was clipped by 3 bases and J by 4 bases, with 12 bases between them. CDR3 DNA sequence: TGCGCCAGCAGCTCCGAGGGCCGCTCAGATACGCAGTATTTT. Amino acid sequence: CASSSEGRSDTQYF. The whole variable domain, remainder taken from reference TRBV5-1 and TRBJ2-3, is KAGVTQTPRYLIKTRGQQVTLSCSPISGHRSVSWYQQTPGQGLQFLFEYFSETQRNKGNFPGRFSGRQFSNSRSEMNVSTLELGDSALYLCASSSEGRSDTQYFGPGTRLTVL.

This clone was seen just once. V and J are TRBV13 and TRBJ1-2, with TRBD1 matching 8 bases. Germline V CDR1 and CDR2: PRHDT, FYEKMQ (reference sequence). This CDR3 is built from 16 residues. V was clipped by 1 base and J by 6 bases; unmatched bases: 10. CDR3 coding DNA: TGTGCCAGCAGCTTAGTCAGGGCAGGGGGCGAGGATGGCTACACCTTC. Translating gives CASSLVRAGGEDGYTF.

The chain links TRBV7-9 to TRBJ2-1; no reliable D call. V gave up 3 bases and J gave up 9 bases, with 6 bases separating them. Germline lookup yields CDR1 SEHNR and CDR2 FQNEAQ (reference sequence). This CDR3 is built from 11 residues. The CDR3 region is CASSFPFEQFF. The CDR3, as DNA: TGTGCCAGCAGCTTCCCTTTTGAGCAGTTCTTC.

The chain uses TRBV19 and TRBJ1-1, with D uncertain. This CDR3 is 11 amino acids long. Per the germline V gene, CDR1 is LNHDA and CDR2 is SQIVND (reference sequence). Trimming took 7 bases from V and 10 from J, leaving 13 bases between them. CDR3 sequence: CASIESPLAFF. The CDR3 DNA is TGTGCCAGTATCGAAAGCCCGCTAGCTTTCTTT. The variable domain in full, completed from reference TRBV19 and TRBJ1-1, reads DGGITQSPKYLFRKEGQNVTLSCEQNLNHDAMYWYRQDPGQGLRLIYYSQIVNDFQKGDIAEGYSVSREKKESFPLTVTSAQKNPTAFYLCASIESPLAFFGQGTRLTVV.

The gene calls are TRBV19 and TRBJ2-1; TRBD2 aligns across 7 bases. Unmatched junction bases numbered 18, after V lost 7 bases and J lost 0 bases. The CDR3 contains 19 residues. Germline CDR1 and CDR2: LNHDA and SQIVND (reference sequence). The CDR3 loop is CASIRHGKVERGSYNEQFF. Here the CDR3 DNA reads TGTGCCAGTATTCGGCACGGGAAAGTGGAGCGGGGCTCCTACAATGAGCAGTTCTTC.

This chain joins TRBV2 and TRBJ1-1; 8 bases are shared with TRBD1. CDR3 length: 13 amino acids. V shed 5 bases, J shed 11 bases, and the junction held 10 bases outside the gene matches. CDR1 and CDR2 (germline): SNHLY, FYNNEI. The CDR3: CASSSIRGLEAFF. CDR3 bases: TGTGCCAGCAGTTCTATCAGGGGGCTCGAGGCTTTCTTT.

The rearrangement links TRBV14 to TRBJ1-1; maybe TRBD1 (6 bases). Trimming took off 5 bases at V and 10 bases at J, with 14 bases between the two ends. This CDR3 is built from 12 residues. In germline, CDR1 is SGHDN, CDR2 FVKESK. Here the CDR3 reads CASSTDLRGAFF. For the CDR3, the DNA is TGTGCCAGCAGCACGGACCTCAGGGGAGCTTTCTTT.

The chain carries TRBV2 and TRBJ1-2; 8 bases map to TRBD1. CDR1 and CDR2 (germline): SNHLY, FYNNEI. CDR3 size: 15 residues. Losses at the gene ends were 10 bases for V and 3 bases for J; bases not matched to a gene: 13. The CDR3 loop is CATPTDRQGYYGYTF. CDR3 coding DNA: TGTGCCACGCCCACCGACCGACAGGGGTACTATGGCTACACCTTC.

The rearrangement links TRBV19 to TRBJ2-5; tentative D call: TRBD2 (5 bases). The CDR3 totals 13 residues. Germline CDR1 is LNHDA and CDR2 is SQIVND (reference sequence). Trimming shortened V by 4 bases and J by 5 bases, and 11 bases separated the two germline ends. The CDR3 loop is CASSRAGGETQYF. The CDR3 DNA follows: TGTGCCAGTAGTAGGGCAGGCGGGGAGACCCAGTACTTC.

V usage is TRBV27 and J usage is TRBJ1-2; 7 bases align to TRBD1. V gave up 3 bases and J gave up 6 bases; unmatched junction bases: 7. Germline V gives CDR1 MNHEY, CDR2 SMNVEV (reference sequence). The CDR3 consists of 14 residues. CDR3 region: CASSFGQARDGYTF. The DNA of the CDR3 is TGTGCCAGCAGTTTCGGACAGGCAAGGGATGGCTACACCTTC.

The CDR3 loop reads CASSPRRGGGRQSNEQFF. In nucleotides, the CDR3 is TGTGCCAGTAGCCCTAGAAGGGGCGGGGGCCGACAATCTAATGAGCAGTTCTTC. This chain uses TRBV19 with TRBJ2-1; perhaps TRBD2 as D (7 bases). The V and J ends lost 6 bases and 7 bases respectively, with 28 bases between them. CDR3 length: 18 amino acids. The V gene's germline CDR1 is LNHDA and CDR2 SQIVND (reference sequence).

The V gene is TRBV19, the J gene TRBJ2-7; TRBD2 matches 9 bases. The germline V gene has CDR1 LNHDA and CDR2 SQIVND (reference sequence). There are 13 residues in the CDR3. After removal of 4 bases from V and 4 bases from J, the junction contained 2 bases not matched to a gene. Written as DNA, the CDR3 is TGTGCCAGTAGTAGCGGGGGGGCGTACGAGCAGTACTTC. Amino acid sequence: CASSSGGAYEQYF.

This chain joins TRBV6-5 and TRBJ2-6; D is unclear. In germline, CDR1 is MNHEY, CDR2 SVGAGI. The CDR3 is made up of 15 amino acids. The V gene lost 3 bases and the J gene lost 0 bases, with 6 bases spanning the gap. The CDR3 DNA reads as TGTGCCAGCAGTTATTTCCTCTCTGGGGCCAACGTCCTGACTTTC. Protein sequence: CASSYFLSGANVLTF.

The J gene is TRBJ1-1, the V gene TRBV4-2, with a weak D call TRBD1 (6 bases). V was shortened by 2 bases and J by 2 bases, with 12 bases between the two germline ends. The V gene's germline CDR1 is LGHNA and CDR2 YNFKEQ. The CDR3 runs to 15 residues. CDR3 bases: TGTGCCAGCAGCCAACCGGGACAAAGCAACACTGAAGCTTTCTTT. Protein: CASSQPGQSNTEAFF.

This clone was counted a few times. The chain uses TRBV14 and TRBJ2-7; 8 positions agree with TRBD1. CDR1 and CDR2 from the germline V gene are SGHDN and FVKESK. V trimming: 2 bases; J trimming: 0 bases; junction bases outside the gene matches: 18. CDR3 length equals 20 residues. CDR3 loop: CASSQNPGQGLPSSSYEQYF. DNA of the CDR3: TGTGCCAGCAGCCAAAACCCCGGACAGGGCTTACCTTCGAGCTCCTACGAGCAGTACTTC.